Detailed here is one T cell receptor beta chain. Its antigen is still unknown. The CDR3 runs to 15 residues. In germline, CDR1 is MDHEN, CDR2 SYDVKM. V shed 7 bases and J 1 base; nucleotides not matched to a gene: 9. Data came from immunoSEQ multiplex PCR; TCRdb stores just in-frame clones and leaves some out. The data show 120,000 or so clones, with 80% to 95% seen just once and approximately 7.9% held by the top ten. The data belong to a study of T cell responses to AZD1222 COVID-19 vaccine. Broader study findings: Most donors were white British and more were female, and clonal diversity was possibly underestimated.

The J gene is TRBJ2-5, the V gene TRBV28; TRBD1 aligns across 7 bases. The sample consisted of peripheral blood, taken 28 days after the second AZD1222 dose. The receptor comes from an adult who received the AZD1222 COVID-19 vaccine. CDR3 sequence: CASKSPGTVQETQYF. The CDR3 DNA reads TGTGCCAGCAAGTCTCCCGGGACAGTCCAAGAGACCCAGTACTTC.